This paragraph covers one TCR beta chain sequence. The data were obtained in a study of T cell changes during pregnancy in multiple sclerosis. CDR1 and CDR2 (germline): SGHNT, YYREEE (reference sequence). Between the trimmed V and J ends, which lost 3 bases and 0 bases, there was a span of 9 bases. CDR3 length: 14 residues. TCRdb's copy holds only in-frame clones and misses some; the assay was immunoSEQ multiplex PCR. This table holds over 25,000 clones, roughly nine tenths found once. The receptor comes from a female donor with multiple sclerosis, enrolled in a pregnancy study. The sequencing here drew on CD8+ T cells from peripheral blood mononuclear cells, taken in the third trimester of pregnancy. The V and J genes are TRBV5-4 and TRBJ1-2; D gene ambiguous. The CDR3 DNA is TGTGCCAGCAGCTGGAACAGAGCTAACTATGGCTACACCTTC. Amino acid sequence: CASSWNRANYGYTF.